These 29 T cell receptor beta chains originate from one sample sequenced in a study of blood T cell repertoires in COVID-19. Sequencing was performed with immunoSEQ multiplex PCR; in TCRdb, only in-frame clones are kept and a portion is missing. The table shows about 120,000 clones, with around nine tenths occurring only once. Sequenced material: peripheral blood. Receptors were obtained from a man aged 55 to 69 with COVID-19, enrolled during active disease.

The J gene is TRBJ1-6, the V gene TRBV9, with 7 nucleotides matching TRBD1. The CDR3 extends over 19 amino acids. Germline values: CDR1 SGDLS, CDR2 YYNGEE. V shed 5 bases, J shed 5 bases, and the junction held 19 bases outside the gene matches. CDR3 DNA sequence: TGTGCCAGCAGTGGTCGGAGACAGGGCAAGACTATACATAATTCACCCCTCCACTTT. This translates into CASSGRRQGKTIHNSPLHF.

The chain carries TRBV28 and TRBJ1-4, with D possibly TRBD1 on 6 matching bases. The CDR3 has 13 amino acids. Germline assignment: CDR1 MDHEN and CDR2 SYDVKM. The V end lost 10 bases, the J end lost 0 bases, and 9 bases lay between the germline ends. This chain's CDR3 is CATGESTNEKLFF. CDR3 DNA sequence: TGTGCCACAGGGGAATCAACTAATGAAAAACTGTTTTTT.

The chain employs TRBV21-1 and TRBJ1-2; the tabulated D call, TRBD1, remains unverified against the DNA. TRBV21-1 is given as a pseudogene. The CDR3 length is 16 residues. In DNA form, the CDR3 reads TGTGCCAGCAGCAAAGGGCCCGGACAGAAGTCGTATGGCTACACCTTC. As protein: CASSKGPGQKSYGYTF.

The V call is TRBV7-9, the J call TRBJ2-5; 7 bases line up with TRBD1. CDR1 is SEHNR and CDR2 is FQNEAQ in the germline V gene (reference sequence). Germline trimming cut 5 bases from V and 5 bases from J; bases unmatched to any gene: 8. The CDR3 covers 14 residues. CDR3: CASSPRQGGETQYF. DNA of the CDR3: TGTGCCAGCAGCCCGAGACAGGGCGGCGAGACCCAGTACTTC. Together with reference TRBV7-9 and TRBJ2-5, the CDR3 gives the full variable domain: DTGVSQNPRHKITKRGQNVTFRCDPISEHNRLYWYRQTLGQGPEFLTYFQNEAQLEKSRLLSDRFSAERPKGSFSTLEIQRTEQGDSAMYLCASSPRQGGETQYFGPGTRLLVL.

The J gene is TRBJ1-3, the V gene TRBV9, with 8 bases identical to TRBD1. CDR3 size: 14 residues. V lost 2 bases and J lost 4; bases outside the gene matches: 2. Germline CDR1 reads SGDLS; CDR2 reads YYNGEE. The CDR3 loop is CASSVRTGGNTIYF. The CDR3 DNA is TGTGCCAGCAGCGTTCGGACAGGGGGAAACACCATATATTTT.

The chain carries TRBV7-2 and TRBJ1-4; a possible D gene is TRBD1 (6 bases). This CDR3 is 15 amino acids long. Germline assignment: CDR1 SGHTA and CDR2 FQGNSA. V was clipped by 3 bases and J by 8 bases, with 16 bases between them. CDR3 residues: CASSFYGGLLEKLFF. Here the CDR3 DNA reads TGTGCCAGCAGCTTTTACGGGGGGCTACTAGAAAAACTGTTTTTT.

This chain connects TRBV9 to TRBJ2-5; 9 bases align to TRBD2. This CDR3 is built from 17 residues. Germline V gene lookup returns CDR1 SGDLS and CDR2 YYNGEE. The J segment lost 0 bases and the V segment lost 0 bases, leaving 6 bases of the junction unmatched. This CDR3 is CASSVGSSGGNQETQYF. In DNA form, the CDR3 reads TGTGCCAGCAGCGTAGGTAGTAGCGGGGGTAACCAAGAGACCCAGTACTTC. Supplemented by reference TRBV9 and TRBJ2-5, the full variable domain reads DSGVTQTPKHLITATGQRVTLRCSPRSGDLSVYWYQQSLDQGLQFLIQYYNGEERAKGNILERFSAQQFPDLHSELNLSSLELGDSALYFCASSVGSSGGNQETQYFGPGTRLLVL.

The V and J genes are TRBV19 and TRBJ2-3, with TRBD1 matching 8 bases. With V trimmed by 5 bases and J by 0 bases, 4 bases remained unmatched. Germline CDR1 reads LNHDA; CDR2 reads SQIVND (reference sequence). The CDR3 contains 15 residues. The CDR3 region is CASSSGTGSTDTQYF. The CDR3 DNA is TGTGCCAGTAGTTCAGGGACAGGCAGCACAGATACGCAGTATTTT.

The rearrangement joins TRBV9 to TRBJ1-1; 7 nucleotides match TRBD1. Germline-derived CDR1 and CDR2 are SGDLS and YYNGEE. This CDR3 region has 15 residues. Trimming cost V 2 bases and J 5 bases; bases outside gene matches: 9. In DNA, the CDR3 is TGTGCCAGCAGCGTTCAAGGCAGGGGGGATACTGAAGCTTTCTTT. This encodes CASSVQGRGDTEAFF.

The sample holds a few counts of this clone. V gene TRBV9 combines with J gene TRBJ1-1, with D perhaps TRBD1 (5 bases). CDR1 is SGDLS, CDR2 YYNGEE, per germline. This CDR3 contains 15 residues. The V end was cut by 3 bases, the J end by 1 base, with 13 bases between. The CDR3 here is CASSAGVLGNTEAFF. The CDR3 DNA reads TGTGCCAGCAGCGCGGGGGTTCTTGGGAACACTGAAGCTTTCTTT.

The chain combines TRBV6-5 with TRBJ1-2; 7 nucleotides agree with TRBD1. Germline V gene data show CDR1 as MNHEY and CDR2 as SVGAGI. This CDR3 spans 13 amino acids. With V trimmed by 6 bases and J by 5 bases, 6 bases remained unmatched. The CDR3 DNA reads TGTGCCAGCAGCGGGACAGCTTGGTATGGCTACACCTTC. Amino acid sequence: CASSGTAWYGYTF.

The chain couples TRBV27 to TRBJ1-2; TRBD1 aligns across 10 bases. CDR3 size: 14 residues. Germline V lookup: CDR1 MNHEY, CDR2 SMNVEV (reference sequence). J gave up 7 bases and V 6 bases, and 8 bases lay outside the gene matches. CDR3: CASSTGQGISGYTF. In DNA, the CDR3 is TGTGCCAGCAGCACGGGACAGGGGATTAGTGGCTACACCTTC.

The rearrangement joins TRBV4-2 to TRBJ2-7; TRBD1 is a possible D gene (6 bases). Trimming left V 1 base short and J 2 bases short, with 12 bases between. The CDR3 sequence is 15 residues long. Germline values: CDR1 LGHNA, CDR2 YNFKEQ. The CDR3 coding sequence is TGTGCCAGCAGCCAAGGGTCACAGGGCCCCTACGAGCAGTACTTC. It encodes CASSQGSQGPYEQYF.

This clone was counted a single time. The CDR3 nucleotides are TGTGCCAGCAGCCGAGGGAGTAGCGGACTTTACGAGCAGTACTTC. Residues: CASSRGSSGLYEQYF. V and J are TRBV3-1 (or the pseudogene TRBV3-2) and TRBJ2-7; weak D call: TRBD2 (6 bases). The V gene lost 4 bases and the J gene lost 4 bases, with 17 bases spanning the gap. The CDR3 runs 15 residues. CDR1 is LGHDT, CDR2 YNNKEL, per germline (reference sequence).

The CDR3 DNA reads TGTGCCAGTATTGCCGGGACAGGCAGCTCTGGGGCCAACGTCCTGACTTTC. The encoded protein is CASIAGTGSSGANVLTF. The chain employs TRBV19 and TRBJ2-6; 8 bases agree with TRBD1. The CDR3 has 17 residues. With V trimmed by 7 bases and J by 0 bases, 8 bases remained unmatched. Germline CDR1 and CDR2: LNHDA and SQIVND (reference sequence).

About this clone itself: Other DNA sequences in this sample translate to the same CDR3. The chain is built from TRBV12-3 or TRBV12-4 and TRBJ1-2; D possibly corresponds to TRBD1 (5 bases). The CDR3 spans 13 residues. Trimming removed 1 base at V and 4 bases at J, with 7 bases between. The CDR3 sequence: CASSLGQGYGYTF. CDR3 bases: TGTGCCAGCAGTTTAGGGCAGGGCTATGGCTACACCTTC.

The chain has TRBV9 and TRBJ2-7, with a tentative D call TRBD2 (5 bases). V gave up 4 bases and J gave up 7 bases, with 15 bases separating them. This CDR3 contains 13 residues. Germline V lookup: CDR1 SGDLS, CDR2 YYNGEE. CDR3 loop: CASSNGLAREQYF. The DNA for the CDR3 is TGTGCCAGCAGCAACGGGTTAGCGAGGGAGCAGTACTTC.

This rearrangement joins TRBV4-2 to TRBJ2-7; 11 nucleotides line up with TRBD2. CDR1 and CDR2 (germline): LGHNA, YNFKEQ. The V segment lost 4 bases and the J segment 1 base; nucleotides outside the gene matches: 12. The length of the CDR3 is 18 residues. The CDR3 loop reads CASSPDLAGGRKSYEQYF. In nucleotides, the CDR3 is TGTGCCAGCAGCCCTGACCTAGCGGGGGGCCGTAAGTCCTACGAGCAGTACTTC.

This chain links TRBV19 with TRBJ2-7; 8 nucleotides align to TRBD1. V lost 4 bases to trimming and J lost 9 bases; unmatched junction nucleotides: 8. From germline, CDR1 is LNHDA and CDR2 SQIVND (reference sequence). The CDR3 extends over 13 amino acids. Here the CDR3 DNA reads TGTGCCAGTAGTACCGTAAAACAGGGGGTGCAGTACTTC. Translation gives CASSTVKQGVQYF.

This clone has a single count. The V and J genes are TRBV12-3 or TRBV12-4 and TRBJ2-1; D remains ambiguous. V gave up 3 bases and J gave up 9 bases, with 9 bases separating them. This CDR3 comprises 12 residues. The CDR3 sequence is CASSFYSGEQFF. CDR3 DNA: TGTGCCAGCAGTTTCTATTCCGGTGAGCAGTTCTTC.

The chain combines TRBV6-2 or TRBV6-3 with TRBJ1-1; 9 bases are a match to TRBD1. CDR3 length equals 13 residues. Germline V gene data show CDR1 as MNHEY and CDR2 as SVGEGT. The J segment lost 10 bases and the V segment lost 6 bases, leaving 9 bases of the junction unmatched. CDR3 coding DNA: TGTGCCAGCAGCCGACAGGGACAGGGCGTAGCTTTCTTT. It translates to CASSRQGQGVAFF.

This clone appeared once. V and J are TRBV28 and TRBJ1-6, with unresolved D. CDR1 and CDR2 (germline): MDHEN, SYDVKM. The CDR3 runs to 14 residues. V gave up 1 base and J gave up 7 bases, with 8 bases separating them. CDR3: CASSLYPPNSPLHF. For the CDR3, the DNA is TGTGCCAGCAGTTTATATCCCCCGAATTCACCCCTCCACTTT.

The chain employs TRBV3-1 (or the pseudogene TRBV3-2) and TRBJ2-1; D possibly corresponds to TRBD2 (5 bases). Germline V lookup: CDR1 LGHDT, CDR2 YNNKEL (reference sequence). The CDR3 loop spans 17 amino acids. The germline V and J ends were trimmed by 4 bases and 7 bases, with 23 bases remaining between them. The CDR3 spells CASSRPVLASLGNEQFF. CDR3 nucleotide sequence: TGTGCCAGCAGCCGCCCGGTGCTAGCTAGTTTAGGGAATGAGCAGTTCTTC.

The V call is TRBV30, the J call TRBJ1-1, with TRBD1 as a possible D gene (6 bases). CDR1 GTSNPN and CDR2 SVGIG come from the germline V gene (reference sequence). There are 14 residues in the CDR3. V was shortened by 0 bases and J by 4 bases, with 12 bases between the two germline ends. CDR3 DNA sequence: TGTGCCTGGAGTGTAAGATCAGGGGCCACTGAAGCTTTCTTT. The encoded protein is CAWSVRSGATEAFF.

V usage is TRBV6-5 and J usage is TRBJ1-3, with a tentative D call TRBD1 (6 bases). This CDR3 has 16 amino acids. Trimming shortened V by 4 bases and J by 0 bases, and 13 bases separated the two germline ends. Germline V gene lookup returns CDR1 MNHEY and CDR2 SVGAGI. CDR3 coding DNA: TGTGCCAGCAGTTCTATGACAGGCTACTCTGGAAACACCATATATTTT. Encoded protein: CASSSMTGYSGNTIYF.

The chain joins TRBV5-1 to TRBJ1-2, with D uncertain. Trimming left V 2 bases short and J 3 bases short, with 11 bases between. The CDR3 has 14 residues. Germline V CDR1 and CDR2: SGHRS, YFSETQ. In nucleotides, the CDR3 is TGCGCCAGCAGCTTCGGGAAGACTGACTATGGCTACACCTTC. The encoded protein is CASSFGKTDYGYTF.

The genes are TRBV5-1 and TRBJ2-5; D gene unclear. V was trimmed by 4 bases and J by 1 base, leaving 14 bases between them. Germline CDR1 is SGHRS and CDR2 is YFSETQ. The CDR3 is 15 residues long. In nucleotides, the CDR3 is TGCGCCAGCAGCAAACAAATTTCAAGCCAAGAGACCCAGTACTTC. It specifies CASSKQISSQETQYF.

The chain is built from TRBV6-6 and TRBJ1-2; possible D gene TRBD1, 6 bases. CDR1 is MNHNY, CDR2 SVGAGI, per germline (reference sequence). This CDR3 has 13 residues. V was trimmed by 4 bases and J by 9 bases, leaving 15 bases between them. Here the CDR3 DNA reads TGTGCCAGCAGTTCCACAGGGTATAGCAGCTACACCTTC. It is translated as CASSSTGYSSYTF.

The chain links TRBV19 to TRBJ1-5; 7 bases agree with TRBD1. The CDR3 length is 16 residues. The V and J ends lost 5 bases and 3 bases, in that order; junction bases with no gene match: 10. Germline V gene data show CDR1 as LNHDA and CDR2 as SQIVND (reference sequence). CDR3 loop: CASSSIKQGNNQPQHF. The CDR3, as DNA: TGTGCCAGTAGTTCCATAAAACAGGGGAACAATCAGCCCCAGCATTTT.